Below, 25 T cell receptor beta chains from the same sample are listed, as sequenced in a study of T cell responses to AZD1222 COVID-19 vaccine (dated by TCRdb to the early 2020s). The protocol used for the library was the immunoSEQ multiplex PCR assay. Here the immuneACCESS table is served through TCRdb, limited to in-frame sequences with V and J called. Missing clones are a known gap in these copies; in checked studies unresolved V genes cover under half, and the rest lacks a known reason. The sample records some 100,000 clones, about 86% of which are singletons. About 3% of the sample comes from the top ten. The meaning of the sample's time point label: baseline before first vaccination. The source was peripheral blood, collected on day 0 of AZD1222 vaccination. The receptors originated from an adult in good health.

The chain links TRBV28 to TRBJ1-6, with D perhaps TRBD1 (5 bases). CDR3 length: 12 amino acids. Germline lookup yields CDR1 MDHEN and CDR2 SYDVKM. Trimming took off 8 bases at V and 14 bases at J, with 16 bases between the two ends. CDR3 region: CASGTALRSLHF. The CDR3, as DNA: TGTGCCAGCGGGACTGCCCTAAGATCCCTCCACTTT.

The DNA of the CDR3 is TGTGCCAGCAGCCCTAGACTAGCGGGGGATGTCAATGAGCAGTTCTTC. The encoded protein is CASSPRLAGDVNEQFF. V usage is TRBV7-9 and J usage is TRBJ2-1; 12 bases are shared with TRBD2. CDR1 is SEHNR and CDR2 is FQNEAQ in the germline V gene (reference sequence). V trimming: 5 bases; J trimming: 6 bases; junction bases outside the gene matches: 8. The CDR3 spans 16 residues.

The chain carries TRBV29-1 and TRBJ2-2; D is ambiguous. The CDR3 covers 14 residues. Germline-derived CDR1 and CDR2 are SQVTM and ANQGSEA. Trimming pared 2 bases from V and 6 bases from J, leaving 13 bases between. CDR3 DNA sequence: TGCAGCGTTGAAAGGCGAATGAGCCCCGGGGAGCTGTTTTTT. It yields the protein CSVERRMSPGELFF.

This clone has more than one count but fewer than ten. J is TRBJ2-7 and V is TRBV5-1, with 9 nucleotides matching TRBD1. V was pared by 4 bases and J by 2 bases, with 7 bases of the junction left unmatched. The CDR3 is 15 amino acids. From germline, CDR1 is SGHRS and CDR2 YFSETQ. The DNA for the CDR3 is TGCGCCAGCAGCAATACAGGGGGCGCCCCCTACGAGCAGTACTTC. Protein: CASSNTGGAPYEQYF.

This clone showed up just a few times. J is TRBJ1-1 and V is TRBV5-1, with D uncertain. The germline V gene encodes CDR1 SGHRS and CDR2 YFSETQ. V was cut by 0 bases and J by 6 bases, with 15 bases left in between. The CDR3 has 15 residues. The CDR3, as DNA: TGCGCCAGCAGCTTGGGGGGTATCAGGAGTCCTGAAGCTTTCTTT. Amino acids: CASSLGGIRSPEAFF.

The CDR3 DNA sequence: TGTGCCAGCAGCCCCGACCCCAGCAGGGGGCTTGATGGCTACACCTTC. Translated: CASSPDPSRGLDGYTF. This rearrangement joins TRBV9 to TRBJ1-2; 8 bases fit TRBD1. CDR3 size: 16 residues. Per the germline V gene, CDR1 is SGDLS and CDR2 is YYNGEE. V trimming: 4 bases; J trimming: 6 bases; junction bases outside the gene matches: 14.

CDR3 region: CSGDSGTGARSAFF. DNA for the CDR3: TGCAGCGGGGACTCCGGGACAGGGGCACGGAGTGCTTTCTTT. This chain joins TRBV29-1 and TRBJ1-1; 10 positions match TRBD1. This CDR3 is 14 amino acids long. Germline assignment: CDR1 SQVTM and CDR2 ANQGSEA. J gave up 11 bases and V 7 bases, and 16 bases lay outside the gene matches. The variable domain in full, with the rest retrieved from reference TRBV29-1 and TRBJ1-1, is SAVISQKPSRDICQRGTSLTIQCQVDSQVTMMFWYRQQPGQSLTLIATANQGSEATYESGFVIDKFPISRPNLTFSTLTVSNMSPEDSSIYLCSGDSGTGARSAFFGQGTRLTVV.

V gene TRBV15 combines with J gene TRBJ2-3; no definite D call. CDR1 is LNHNV, CDR2 YYDKDF, per germline (reference sequence). The CDR3 has 16 residues. Trimming took off 0 bases at V and 3 bases at J, with 13 bases between the two ends. DNA for the CDR3: TGTGCCACCAGCAGAGACCCTGACACTACTACAGATACGCAGTATTTT. Encoded protein: CATSRDPDTTTDTQYF.

About this clone: Other DNA variants within this sample encode the same CDR3. V gene TRBV18 combines with J gene TRBJ2-2; no clear D. The germline V gene has CDR1 KGHSH and CDR2 LQKENI. The V gene lost 2 bases and the J gene lost 5 bases, with 3 bases spanning the gap. The CDR3 runs 12 residues. The CDR3 bases are TGTGCCAGCTCACCAGGAACCGGGGAGCTGTTTTTT. It encodes CASSPGTGELFF.

In DNA, the CDR3 is TGTGCCAGCATTCCCCTCGACATGAACTATGGCTACACCTTC. As protein: CASIPLDMNYGYTF. J is TRBJ1-2 and V is TRBV28; no clear D gene. This CDR3 spans 14 amino acids. The germline V gene has CDR1 MDHEN and CDR2 SYDVKM. The ends were cut back, 7 bases at V and 2 bases at J, with 14 bases in the middle.

The chain joins TRBV25-1 to TRBJ1-4; TRBD1 matches 8 bases. Germline loops: CDR1 MGHDK, CDR2 SYGVNS. Trimming at V came to 4 bases and at J to 2 bases, leaving 3 bases not matched to a gene. The CDR3 runs to 15 residues. The CDR3 here is CASSVTGATNEKLFF. CDR3 in DNA: TGTGCCAGCAGTGTGACAGGGGCGACTAATGAAAAACTGTTTTTT.

This chain connects TRBV5-1 to TRBJ1-4; 9 bases are shared with TRBD1. CDR3 length: 15 residues. Germline CDR1 and CDR2: SGHRS and YFSETQ. Trimming removed 4 bases from V and 7 bases from J; junction bases left unmatched: 8. The CDR3 is CASSLNRGRGEKLFF. CDR3 coding DNA: TGCGCCAGCAGCCTAAACAGGGGGCGCGGTGAAAAACTGTTTTTT.

The chain recombines TRBV10-3 with TRBJ1-1; perhaps TRBD1 as D (5 bases). Per germline, CDR1 ENHRY and CDR2 SYGVKD. V was cut by 3 bases and J by 1 base, with 6 bases left in between. This CDR3 has 13 amino acids. The CDR3 sequence: CAISERGNTEAFF. The DNA of the CDR3 is TGTGCCATCAGTGAAAGGGGGAACACTGAAGCTTTCTTT.

V usage is TRBV15 and J usage is TRBJ1-5; the D gene is possibly TRBD1 (5 bases). The germline V gene has CDR1 LNHNV and CDR2 YYDKDF (reference sequence). This CDR3 is built from 17 residues. V gave up 5 bases and J gave up 4 bases, with 21 bases separating them. The CDR3 DNA reads as TGTGCCACCAGCGGGGAAGGGACGGTTTCGATTAATCAGCCCCAGCATTTT. It codes for CATSGEGTVSINQPQHF.

The gene calls are TRBV20-1 and TRBJ1-6, with unresolved D. V was pared by 3 bases and J by 7 bases, with 10 bases between. This CDR3 has 13 residues. From germline, CDR1 is DFQATT and CDR2 SNEGSKA (reference sequence). CDR3 in amino acids: CSASQWGNSPLHF. The CDR3 DNA sequence: TGCAGTGCTAGTCAGTGGGGAAATTCACCCCTCCACTTT.

This rearrangement joins TRBV11-1 to TRBJ2-7, with TRBD1 as a possible D gene (5 bases). Germline-derived CDR1 and CDR2 are SGHAT and FQDESV (reference sequence). With 5 bases removed from V and 0 bases from J, the gap between germline ends came to 14 bases. The CDR3 loop spans 15 amino acids. The CDR3 region is CASSPRGTSSYEQYF. CDR3 bases: TGTGCCAGCAGCCCAAGGGGTACGAGCTCCTACGAGCAGTACTTC.

This chain joins TRBV7-2 and TRBJ2-7; tentative D call: TRBD2 (6 bases). This CDR3 is 14 amino acids long. V was trimmed by 3 bases and J by 2 bases, leaving 11 bases between them. CDR1 and CDR2 from the germline V gene are SGHTA and FQGNSA. The CDR3 region is CASSFGGRTYEQYF. DNA for the CDR3: TGTGCCAGCAGCTTCGGGGGACGGACCTACGAGCAGTACTTC. Based on the CDR3 plus reference TRBV7-2 and TRBJ2-7, the full variable domain is GAGVSQSPSNKVTEKGKDVELRCDPISGHTALYWYRQSLGQGLEFLIYFQGNSAPDKSGLPSDRFSAERTGGSVSTLTIQRTQQEDSAVYLCASSFGGRTYEQYFGPGTRLTVT.

This clone was detected a few times. This rearrangement joins TRBV7-9 to TRBJ2-7; tentatively, D is TRBD1 (5 bases). V lost 0 bases to trimming and J lost 5 bases, with 14 bases between them. CDR3 size: 15 residues. From germline, CDR1 is SEHNR and CDR2 FQNEAQ (reference sequence). CDR3 in amino acids: CASSLATGLGNEQYF. CDR3 sequence (DNA): TGTGCCAGCAGCTTAGCTACAGGTTTGGGGAACGAGCAGTACTTC.

This clone is a singleton in its sample. The J gene is TRBJ2-7, the V gene TRBV15; 9 nucleotides match TRBD1. V shed 3 bases, J shed 7 bases, and the junction held 13 bases outside the gene matches. The V gene's germline CDR1 is LNHNV and CDR2 YYDKDF (reference sequence). The CDR3 has 16 amino acids. CDR3 nucleotide sequence: TGTGCCACCAGCAGCTACGGGACAGGGACTCTTCAAGAGCAGTACTTC. The encoded protein is CATSSYGTGTLQEQYF.

This clone is a singleton in its sample. The gene calls are TRBV4-2 and TRBJ2-7; D might be TRBD1 or TRBD2, each matching 5 bases. Trimming took off 4 bases at V and 6 bases at J, with 13 bases between the two ends. CDR3 length: 13 residues. The V gene's germline CDR1 is LGHNA and CDR2 YNFKEQ. CDR3 in amino acids: CASSLDPGREQYF. CDR3 bases: TGTGCCAGCAGCCTCGATCCGGGGCGCGAGCAGTACTTC.

The chain couples TRBV3-1 (or the pseudogene TRBV3-2) to TRBJ2-5, with a weak D call TRBD1 (5 bases). Germline-derived CDR1 and CDR2 are LGHDT and YNNKEL (reference sequence). The CDR3 is 13 residues long. With 1 base removed from V and 7 bases from J, the gap between germline ends came to 10 bases. CDR3 protein: CASSQARVGTQYF. The CDR3 DNA sequence: TGTGCCAGCAGCCAAGCCAGGGTCGGGACCCAGTACTTC.

This chain connects TRBV18 to TRBJ1-4; a possible D gene is TRBD1 (6 bases). Germline CDR1 KGHSH, CDR2 LQKENI. CDR3 length: 14 residues. V gave up 3 bases and J gave up 2 bases, with 7 bases separating them. The CDR3 protein is CASSPGQTNEKLFF. Written as DNA, the CDR3 is TGTGCCAGCTCACCCGGACAGACTAATGAAAAACTGTTTTTT.

The rearrangement uses TRBV19 and TRBJ2-1; 10 positions match TRBD1. Germline V CDR1 and CDR2: LNHDA, SQIVND (reference sequence). CDR3 length: 16 amino acids. With V trimmed by 5 bases and J by 9 bases, 13 bases remained unmatched. The CDR3 loop reads CASSPLSGTGVSEQFF. CDR3 sequence (DNA): TGTGCCAGTAGTCCGTTATCCGGGACAGGGGTCAGTGAGCAGTTCTTC.

This chain links TRBV7-2 with TRBJ2-5, with D hard to call. The CDR3 totals 15 residues. Germline CDR1 reads SGHTA; CDR2 reads FQGNSA. The V gene lost 0 bases and the J gene lost 4 bases, with 12 bases spanning the gap. CDR3 sequence: CASSLAITALETQYF. The CDR3 DNA sequence: TGTGCCAGCAGCTTAGCTATCACAGCATTAGAGACCCAGTACTTC.

The chain links TRBV6-2 or TRBV6-3 to TRBJ1-2; 10 bases agree with TRBD1. The CDR3 has 14 residues. The V gene's germline CDR1 is MNHEY and CDR2 SVGEGT. The V gene end was trimmed by 6 bases and the J gene end by 4 bases; junction bases not matched to a gene: 5. CDR3 amino acids: CASSPGTGVYGYTF. The DNA for the CDR3 is TGTGCCAGCAGCCCCGGGACAGGGGTCTATGGCTACACCTTC.